This T cell receptor beta chain appears in the sequencing data of a study of CD8 T cells in Susac syndrome. Random hexamers were used to reverse transcribe the RNA input (about 0.45 to 1 ug). An immunoSEQ multiplex PCR amplified TCR beta CDR3 over 54 Vbeta and 13 Jbeta. TCRdb reprocessed the immunoSEQ multiplex PCR reads via MiXCR and lists one record per CDR3 protein. The table lists roughly 120,000 distinct CDR3 sequences, approximately 95% of them singletons. This CDR3 has 12 residues. The ends were cut back, 1 base at V and 12 bases at J, with 11 bases in the middle. Sequencing input: CD8+ T cells from PBMCs. The chain uses TRBV12-3 or TRBV12-4 and TRBJ2-3; no reliable D call. The source is a human donor with multiple sclerosis. CDR3 coding DNA: TGTGCCAGCAGTTTAGGCGGAGTATCCCAGTATTTT. It translates to CASSLGGVSQYF.